The clone carrying this T cell receptor beta chain was counted a single time. TCRdb's copy holds only in-frame clones and misses some; the assay was immunoSEQ multiplex PCR. This sample has about 280,000 clones; 88% occur once, and the top ten carry 2% to 2.5%. Participants reported their clinical history, and cohort assignment relied on those reports. The data were obtained in a study of blood T cell repertoires in COVID-19. Looking at the study overall: Some COVID-19 samples were acute and others convalescent; all came from the United States, Italy and Spain. The cDNA or gDNA used as material had been derived from T cells, B-cell-depleted T cells, or PBMCs.

This CDR3 comprises 13 residues. V was pared by 7 bases and J by 4 bases, with 11 bases between. CDR1 and CDR2 from the germline V gene are SGDLS and YYNGEE. Sequenced input: PBMCs or T cells enriched from blood (not recorded which). The chain couples TRBV9 to TRBJ2-2; TRBD1 is a possible D gene (5 bases). The TCR sequence derives from a woman between 55 and 75 years old in a cohort exposed to, infected with or recovered from COVID-19 (not recorded which). CDR3 in amino acids: CASSWGGTGELFF. CDR3 DNA: TGTGCCAGCTCTTGGGGCGGCACCGGGGAGCTGTTTTTT.